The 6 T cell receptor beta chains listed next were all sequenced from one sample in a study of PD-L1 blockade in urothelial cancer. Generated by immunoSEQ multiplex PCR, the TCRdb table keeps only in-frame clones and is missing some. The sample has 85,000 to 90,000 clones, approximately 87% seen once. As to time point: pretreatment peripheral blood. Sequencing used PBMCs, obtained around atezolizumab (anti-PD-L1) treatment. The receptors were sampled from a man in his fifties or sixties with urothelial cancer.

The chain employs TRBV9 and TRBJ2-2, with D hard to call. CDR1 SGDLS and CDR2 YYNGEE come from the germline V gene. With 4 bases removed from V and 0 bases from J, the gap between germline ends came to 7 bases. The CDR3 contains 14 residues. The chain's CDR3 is CASSSQANTGELFF. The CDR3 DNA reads TGTGCCAGCAGCTCTCAGGCGAACACCGGGGAGCTGTTTTTT. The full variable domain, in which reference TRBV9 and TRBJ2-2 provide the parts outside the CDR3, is DSGVTQTPKHLITATGQRVTLRCSPRSGDLSVYWYQQSLDQGLQFLIQYYNGEERAKGNILERFSAQQFPDLHSELNLSSLELGDSALYFCASSSQANTGELFFGEGSRLTVL.

DNA of the CDR3: TGCGCCAGCAGCTTGGAGGGAGTCAATTCTGGAAACACCATATATTTT. Translating it yields CASSLEGVNSGNTIYF. The chain uses TRBV5-1 and TRBJ1-3; D unclear. CDR1 and CDR2 from the germline V gene are SGHRS and YFSETQ. The length of the CDR3 is 16 residues. Trimming took 0 bases from V and 1 from J, leaving 11 bases between them.

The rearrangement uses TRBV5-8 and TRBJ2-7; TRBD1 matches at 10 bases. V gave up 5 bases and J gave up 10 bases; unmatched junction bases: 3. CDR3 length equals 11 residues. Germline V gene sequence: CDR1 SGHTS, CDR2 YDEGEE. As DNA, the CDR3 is TGTGCCAGCAGAAGGGACAGGGGACAGTACTTC. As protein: CASRRDRGQYF.

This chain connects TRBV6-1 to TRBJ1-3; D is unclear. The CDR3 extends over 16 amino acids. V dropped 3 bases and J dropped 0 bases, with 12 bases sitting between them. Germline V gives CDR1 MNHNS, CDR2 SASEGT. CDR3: CASSDAGRSSGNTIYF. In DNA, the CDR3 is TGTGCCAGCAGTGATGCCGGGAGAAGCTCTGGAAACACCATATATTTT.

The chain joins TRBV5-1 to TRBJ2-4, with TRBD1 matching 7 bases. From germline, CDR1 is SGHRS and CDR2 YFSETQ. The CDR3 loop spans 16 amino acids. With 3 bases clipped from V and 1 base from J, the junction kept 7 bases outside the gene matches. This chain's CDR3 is CASSSLQGSAKNIQYF. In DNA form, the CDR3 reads TGCGCCAGCAGCTCCTTACAGGGGTCGGCCAAAAACATTCAGTACTTC.

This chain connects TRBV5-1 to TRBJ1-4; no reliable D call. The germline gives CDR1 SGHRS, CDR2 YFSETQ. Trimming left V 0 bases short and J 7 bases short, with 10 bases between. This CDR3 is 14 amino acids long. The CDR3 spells CASSLAGRGEKLFF. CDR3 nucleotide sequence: TGCGCCAGCAGCTTGGCAGGTCGGGGTGAAAAACTGTTTTTT.